This T cell receptor beta chain was recovered during a study of CD8 T cell repertoires and HIV-1 epitope variants. Profiled with immunoSEQ multiplex PCR; TCRdb holds only in-frame clones, not every one. The sample carries a few thousand clones, approximately 67% recorded once. The V gene end was trimmed by 3 bases and the J gene end by 5 bases; junction bases not matched to a gene: 5. Per the germline V gene, CDR1 is SGHAT and CDR2 is FQNNGV. The CDR3 runs to 16 residues. Regarding this clone: Its antigen is unknown.

This sequence joins TRBV11-2 and TRBJ2-1; 12 bases are a match to TRBD2. The TCR sequence derives from a male donor with HIV. Sample: cultured CD8+ T cells derived from PBMCs. The CDR3 DNA follows: TGTGCCAGCAGCTTTTGGACTAGCGGGGCTAACAATGAGCAGTTCTTC. Amino acids: CASSFWTSGANNEQFF.